This is a list of T cell receptor beta chains from one sample in a study of blood T cell repertoires in COVID-19. The protocol was immunoSEQ multiplex PCR, while the TCRdb copy is restricted to in-frame clones and leaves out a portion. The repertoire holds 95,000 to 110,000 clones, about four fifths seen once, with approximately 3.4% in the top ten. Sequenced: peripheral blood. Receptors originate from a woman of 80 years or more with active or convalescent COVID-19. Each CDR3 is given with its conserved first and last residue. The D gene is left open where the match is weak. Expanded clones get a size class; other rows say once, few or many, or leave the size out.

>-|TRBJ2-7|TRBV10-3|TRBD2
CAISRGESSYEQYF
TGTGCCATCTCCCGGGGGGAGAGCTCCTACGAGCAGTACTTC
>-|TRBJ1-5|TRBV5-6|TRBD1
CASSLRGQGHQPQHF
TGTGCCAGCAGCTTGAGGGGACAGGGACATCAGCCCCAGCATTTT
>many|TRBJ1-2|TRBV19|TRBD1
CASSRQGSGYTF
TGTGCCAGTAGTAGACAGGGGTCGGGCTACACCTTC
>-|TRBJ2-1|TRBV7-3|TRBD1
CASSLGSGGGNEQFF
TGTGCCAGCAGCTTAGGTTCAGGGGGCGGGAATGAGCAGTTCTTC
>-|TRBJ2-7|TRBV27|TRBD1
CASSRSGGWGEQYF
TGTGCCAGCAGCCGATCAGGGGGCTGGGGCGAGCAGTACTTC
>-|TRBJ2-2|TRBV5-1|TRBD2
CASRASGNTGELFF
TGCGCCAGCAGGGCTAGCGGGAACACCGGGGAGCTGTTTTTT
>-|TRBJ1-5|TRBV6-5|-
CASSTVQSLNQPQHF
TGTGCCAGCTCGACAGTACAGTCCCTAAATCAGCCCCAGCATTTT
>-|TRBJ2-1|TRBV9|TRBD1
CASSVWTGGYNEQFF
TGTGCCAGCAGCGTATGGACAGGGGGCTACAATGAGCAGTTCTTC
>-|TRBJ1-3|TRBV9|-
CASSVAGGNSGNTIYF
TGTGCCAGCAGCGTAGCAGGAGGTAACTCTGGAAACACCATATATTTT
>once|TRBJ2-7|TRBV11-2|-
CASSPRDTRWGGEQYF
TGTGCCAGCAGCCCCAGGGACACTCGGTGGGGCGGGGAGCAGTACTTC
>-|TRBJ2-7|TRBV19|-
CASSPPRSTGAYEQYF
TGTGCCAGTAGTCCGCCCCGTAGTACGGGAGCCTACGAGCAGTACTTC
>-|TRBJ1-1|TRBV27|TRBD1
CASSPRRGQGGTEAFF
TGTGCCAGCAGTCCCAGGCGCGGCCAGGGGGGCACTGAAGCTTTCTTT
>few|TRBJ1-1|TRBV6-6|-
CASSTGNTEAFF
TGTGCCAGCAGCACAGGGAACACTGAAGCTTTCTTT
>few|TRBJ2-7|TRBV30|-
CAWSAEWGRGAYEQYF
TGTGCCTGGAGTGCCGAATGGGGCAGGGGGGCCTACGAGCAGTACTTC
>-|TRBJ2-1|TRBV27|-
CASSKQDSEQFF
TGTGCCAGCAGTAAGCAGGACTCCGAGCAGTTCTTC
>-|TRBJ2-7|TRBV20-1|-
CSASTADSFIKQYF
TGCAGTGCTAGTACAGCGGACTCCTTTATTAAGCAGTACTTC
>-|TRBJ2-7|TRBV6-2/TRBV6-3|TRBD1
CASSYAGQGHEQYF
TGTGCCAGCAGTTACGCAGGACAGGGTCACGAGCAGTACTTC
>-|TRBJ1-1|TRBV19|-
CASSIPQGFTEAFF
TGTGCCAGTAGTATACCCCAGGGATTCACTGAAGCTTTCTTT
>-|TRBJ2-3|TRBV2|-
CASSEWSEADTQYF
TGTGCCAGCAGTGAATGGTCTGAGGCAGATACGCAGTATTTT
>-|TRBJ1-2|TRBV28|-
CASSAHTGLYGYTF
TGTGCCAGCAGTGCCCACACAGGCTTATATGGCTACACCTTC
>-|TRBJ2-7|TRBV11-2|TRBD2
CASSYGLARHEQYF
TGTGCCAGCAGCTATGGACTAGCGAGACACGAGCAGTACTTC
>-|TRBJ1-2|TRBV7-8|TRBD1
CASSLSQGVFGTNYGYTF
TGTGCCAGCAGCCTCTCCCAGGGGGTTTTCGGGACTAACTATGGCTACACCTTC
>-|TRBJ1-2|TRBV28|TRBD1
CASSRDRGQFGYTF
TGTGCCAGCAGCCGGGACAGGGGGCAATTTGGCTACACCTTC
>-|TRBJ2-7|TRBV9|TRBD2
CASSPGLAGIYEQYF
TGTGCCAGCAGCCCCGGTCTAGCGGGGATCTACGAGCAGTACTTC
>-|TRBJ1-1|TRBV7-2|TRBD1
CASSPGTGGTEAFF
TGTGCCAGCAGCCCTGGGACAGGGGGCACTGAAGCTTTCTTT
>-|TRBJ2-1|TRBV11-3|-
CASSSTGSNEQFF
TGTGCCAGCAGCTCGACTGGCTCCAATGAGCAGTTCTTC
>-|TRBJ2-1|TRBV24-1|TRBD2
CATSDQTSGVKDVQFF
TGTGCCACCAGTGATCAAACTAGCGGCGTGAAAGATGTGCAGTTCTTC
>-|TRBJ2-1|TRBV15|-
CATSRSQNEQFF
TGTGCCACCAGCAGGTCCCAAAATGAGCAGTTCTTC
>-|TRBJ1-1|TRBV5-1|-
CASSSGPQGITEAFF
TGCGCCAGCAGCTCCGGTCCACAGGGAATCACTGAAGCTTTCTTT
>few|TRBJ1-3|TRBV4-1|TRBD1
CASSPTLGQRSGNTIYF
TGCGCCAGCAGCCCAACGCTGGGACAGCGCTCTGGAAACACCATATATTTT
>-|TRBJ2-5|TRBV2|-
CASSEIKSRVGETQYF
TGTGCCAGCAGTGAAATCAAGTCCAGGGTGGGAGAGACCCAGTACTTC
>-|TRBJ1-3|TRBV7-9|-
CATRGDEADTIYF
TGTGCCACCCGGGGGGATGAGGCGGACACCATATATTTT
>-|TRBJ1-6|TRBV7-8|TRBD1
CASSLINRGPGYNSPLHF
TGTGCCAGCAGCTTAATTAACAGGGGGCCCGGATATAATTCACCCCTCCACTTT
>once|TRBJ1-2|TRBV5-1|TRBD1
CASSLVPQGEYGYTF
TGCGCCAGCAGCTTGGTCCCACAGGGGGAATATGGCTACACCTTC
>-|TRBJ2-7|TRBV5-1|TRBD2
CASSLSATSGRAGDEQYF
TGCGCCAGCAGCTTATCGGCGACTAGCGGGAGGGCCGGAGACGAGCAGTACTTC
>once|TRBJ1-1|TRBV5-1|-
CASSLVGRGSNTEAFF
TGCGCCAGCAGCTTGGTGGGCAGGGGCTCGAACACTGAAGCTTTCTTT
>-|TRBJ1-5|TRBV30|-
CAWSVGPYQPQHF
TGTGCCTGGAGTGTGGGGCCATATCAGCCCCAGCATTTT